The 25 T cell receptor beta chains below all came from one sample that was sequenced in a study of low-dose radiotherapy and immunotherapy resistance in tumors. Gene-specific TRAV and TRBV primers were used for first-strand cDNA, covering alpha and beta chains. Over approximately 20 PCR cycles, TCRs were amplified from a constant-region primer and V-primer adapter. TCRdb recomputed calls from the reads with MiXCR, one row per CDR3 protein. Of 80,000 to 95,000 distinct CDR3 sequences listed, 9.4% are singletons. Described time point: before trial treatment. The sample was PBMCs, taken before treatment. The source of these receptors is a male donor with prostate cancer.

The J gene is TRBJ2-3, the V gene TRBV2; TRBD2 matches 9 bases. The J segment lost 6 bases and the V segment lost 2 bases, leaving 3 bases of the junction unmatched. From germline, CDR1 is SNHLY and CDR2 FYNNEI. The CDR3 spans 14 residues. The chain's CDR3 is CASSESGRSDTQYF. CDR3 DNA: TGTGCCAGCAGTGAAAGCGGGAGGTCCGATACGCAGTATTTT.

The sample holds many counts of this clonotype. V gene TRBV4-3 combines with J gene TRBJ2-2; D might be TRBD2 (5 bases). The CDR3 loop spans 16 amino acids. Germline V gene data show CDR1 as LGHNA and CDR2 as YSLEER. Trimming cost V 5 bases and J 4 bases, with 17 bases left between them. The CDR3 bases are TGCGCCAGCAGCTTGAAACCTAGCTACGGCACCGGGGAGCTGTTTTTT. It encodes CASSLKPSYGTGELFF.

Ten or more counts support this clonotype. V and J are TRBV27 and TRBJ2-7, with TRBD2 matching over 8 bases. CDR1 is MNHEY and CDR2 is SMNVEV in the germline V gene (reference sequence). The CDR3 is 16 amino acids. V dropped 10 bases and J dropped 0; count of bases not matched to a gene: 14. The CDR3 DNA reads TGTGCCACCGGCTCGGGGGGGGCCTTGAGCTCCTACGAGCAGTACTTC. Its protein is CATGSGGALSSYEQYF.

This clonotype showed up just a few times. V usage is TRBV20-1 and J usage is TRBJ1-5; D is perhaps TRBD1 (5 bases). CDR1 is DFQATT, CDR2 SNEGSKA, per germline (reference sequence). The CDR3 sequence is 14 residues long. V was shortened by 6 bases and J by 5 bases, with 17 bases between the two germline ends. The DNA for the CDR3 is TGCAGTGCCGCTAGCTCCAGGGAGGATCAGCCCCAGCATTTT. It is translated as CSAASSREDQPQHF.

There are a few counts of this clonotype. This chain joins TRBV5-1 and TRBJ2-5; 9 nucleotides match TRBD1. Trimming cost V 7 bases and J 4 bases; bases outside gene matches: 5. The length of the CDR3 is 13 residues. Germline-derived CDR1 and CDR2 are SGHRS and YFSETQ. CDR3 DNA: TGCGCCAGCGGGACAGGGCTAAGAGAGACCCAGTACTTC. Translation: CASGTGLRETQYF.

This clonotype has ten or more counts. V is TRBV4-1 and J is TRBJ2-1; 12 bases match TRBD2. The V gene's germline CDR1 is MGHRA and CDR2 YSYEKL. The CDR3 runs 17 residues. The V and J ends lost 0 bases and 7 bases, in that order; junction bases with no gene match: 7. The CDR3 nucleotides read TGCGCCAGCAGCCAAGAGTCGAGGACTAGCGGGAAAAATGAGCAGTTCTTC. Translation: CASSQESRTSGKNEQFF.

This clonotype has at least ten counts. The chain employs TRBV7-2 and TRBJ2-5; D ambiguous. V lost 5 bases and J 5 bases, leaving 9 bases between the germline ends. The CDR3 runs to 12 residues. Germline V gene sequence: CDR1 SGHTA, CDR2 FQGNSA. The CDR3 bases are TGTGCCAGCAGCCGATACGGGGAGACCCAGTACTTC. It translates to CASSRYGETQYF. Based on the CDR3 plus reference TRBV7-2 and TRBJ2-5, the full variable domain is GAGVSQSPSNKVTEKGKDVELRCDPISGHTALYWYRQSLGQGLEFLIYFQGNSAPDKSGLPSDRFSAERTGGSVSTLTIQRTQQEDSAVYLCASSRYGETQYFGPGTRLLVL.

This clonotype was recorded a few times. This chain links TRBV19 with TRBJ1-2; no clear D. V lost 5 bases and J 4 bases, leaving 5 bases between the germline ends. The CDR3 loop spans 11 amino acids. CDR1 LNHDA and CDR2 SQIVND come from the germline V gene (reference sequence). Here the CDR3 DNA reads TGTGCCAGTAGTGCCAGCTATGGCTACACCTTC. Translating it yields CASSASYGYTF. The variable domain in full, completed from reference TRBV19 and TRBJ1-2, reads DGGITQSPKYLFRKEGQNVTLSCEQNLNHDAMYWYRQDPGQGLRLIYYSQIVNDFQKGDIAEGYSVSREKKESFPLTVTSAQKNPTAFYLCASSASYGYTFGSGTRLTVV.

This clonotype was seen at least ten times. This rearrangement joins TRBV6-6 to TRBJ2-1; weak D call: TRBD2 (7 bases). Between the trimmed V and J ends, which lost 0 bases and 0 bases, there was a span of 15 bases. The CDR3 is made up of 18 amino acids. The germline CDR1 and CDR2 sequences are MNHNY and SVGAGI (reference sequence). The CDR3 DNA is TGTGCCAGCAGTTACTCACTCGGGGGGCCGAGCTCCTACAATGAGCAGTTCTTC. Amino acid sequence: CASSYSLGGPSSYNEQFF.

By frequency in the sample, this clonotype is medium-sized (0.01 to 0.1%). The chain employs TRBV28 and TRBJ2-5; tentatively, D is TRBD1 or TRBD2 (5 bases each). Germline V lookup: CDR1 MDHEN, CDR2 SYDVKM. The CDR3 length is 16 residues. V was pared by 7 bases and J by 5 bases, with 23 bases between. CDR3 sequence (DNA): TGTGCCAGCACCCGGGGCCAGAGGCTTGTCGGGGAGACCCAGTACTTC. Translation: CASTRGQRLVGETQYF.

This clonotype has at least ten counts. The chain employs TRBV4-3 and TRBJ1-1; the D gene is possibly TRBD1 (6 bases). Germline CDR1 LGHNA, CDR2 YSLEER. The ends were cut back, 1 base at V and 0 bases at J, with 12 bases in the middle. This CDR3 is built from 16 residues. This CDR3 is CASSQGVGGLNTEAFF. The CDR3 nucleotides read TGCGCCAGCAGCCAAGGGGTAGGGGGTCTGAACACTGAAGCTTTCTTT.

The CDR3 bases are TGTGCCTGGAGTGCAGCGGGAGCCGAAGAGACCCAGTACTTC. As protein: CAWSAAGAEETQYF. The chain carries TRBV30 and TRBJ2-5; TRBD2 aligns across 8 bases. CDR3 size: 14 residues. Unmatched junction bases numbered 4, after V lost 1 base and J lost 3 bases. Per germline, CDR1 GTSNPN and CDR2 SVGIG (reference sequence). Using reference TRBV30 and TRBJ2-5 for the parts outside the CDR3, the full variable domain is SQTIHQWPATLVQPVGSPLSLECTVEGTSNPNLYWYRQAAGRGLQLLFYSVGIGQISSEVPQNLSASRPQDRQFILSSKKLLLSDSGFYLCAWSAAGAEETQYFGPGTRLLVL.

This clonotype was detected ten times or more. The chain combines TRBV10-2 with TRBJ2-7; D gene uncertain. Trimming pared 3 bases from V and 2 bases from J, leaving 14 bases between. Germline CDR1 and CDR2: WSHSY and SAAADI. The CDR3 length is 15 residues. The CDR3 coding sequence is TGCGCCAGCAGTGACGCGCCTCATCGGGCCTACGAGCAGTACTTC. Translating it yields CASSDAPHRAYEQYF.

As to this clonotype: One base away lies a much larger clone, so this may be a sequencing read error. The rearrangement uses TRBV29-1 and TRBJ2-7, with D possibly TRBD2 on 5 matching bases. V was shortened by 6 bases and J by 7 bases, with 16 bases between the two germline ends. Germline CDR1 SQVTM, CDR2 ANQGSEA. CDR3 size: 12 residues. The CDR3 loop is CSVGSSYNEQYF. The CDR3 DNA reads TGCAGCGTGGGGAGCTCCTACAATGAGCAGTACTTC.

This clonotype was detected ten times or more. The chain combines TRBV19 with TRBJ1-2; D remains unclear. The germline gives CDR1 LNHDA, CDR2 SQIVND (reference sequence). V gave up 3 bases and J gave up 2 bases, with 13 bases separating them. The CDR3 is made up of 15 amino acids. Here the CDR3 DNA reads TGTGCCAGTAGTATCCCCTTCGGCGTGAACTATGGCTACACCTTC. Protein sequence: CASSIPFGVNYGYTF.

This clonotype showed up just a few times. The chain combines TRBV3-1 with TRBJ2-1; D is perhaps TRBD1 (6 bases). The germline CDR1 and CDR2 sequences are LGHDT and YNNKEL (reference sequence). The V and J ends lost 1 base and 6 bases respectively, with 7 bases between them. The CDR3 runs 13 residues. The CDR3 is CASSQARGNEQFF. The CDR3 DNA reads TGTGCCAGCAGCCAAGCCAGGGGCAATGAGCAGTTCTTC.

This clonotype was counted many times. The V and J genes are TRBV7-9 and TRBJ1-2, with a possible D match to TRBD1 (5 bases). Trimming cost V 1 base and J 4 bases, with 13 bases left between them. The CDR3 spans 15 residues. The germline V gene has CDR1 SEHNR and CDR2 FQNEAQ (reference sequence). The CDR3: CASSLEGANVYGYTF. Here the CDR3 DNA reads TGTGCCAGCAGCTTAGAAGGGGCAAACGTCTATGGCTACACCTTC. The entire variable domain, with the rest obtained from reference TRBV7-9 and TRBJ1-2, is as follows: DTGVSQNPRHKITKRGQNVTFRCDPISEHNRLYWYRQTLGQGPEFLTYFQNEAQLEKSRLLSDRFSAERPKGSFSTLEIQRTEQGDSAMYLCASSLEGANVYGYTFGSGTRLTVV.

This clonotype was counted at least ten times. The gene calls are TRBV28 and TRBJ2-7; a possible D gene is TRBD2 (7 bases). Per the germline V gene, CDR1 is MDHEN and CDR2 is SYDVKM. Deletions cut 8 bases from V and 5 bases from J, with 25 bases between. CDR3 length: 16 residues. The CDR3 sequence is CASVPAGRGGEDEQYF. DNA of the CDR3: TGTGCCAGCGTACCGGCGGGAAGGGGGGGCGAGGACGAGCAGTACTTC.

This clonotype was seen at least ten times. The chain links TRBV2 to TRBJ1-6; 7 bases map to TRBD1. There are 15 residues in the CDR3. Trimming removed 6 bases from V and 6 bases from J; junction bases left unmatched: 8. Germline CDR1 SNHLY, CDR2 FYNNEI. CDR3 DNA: TGTGCCAGCAGAGTGTCGGGACAGATTAATTCACCCCTCCACTTT. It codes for CASRVSGQINSPLHF.

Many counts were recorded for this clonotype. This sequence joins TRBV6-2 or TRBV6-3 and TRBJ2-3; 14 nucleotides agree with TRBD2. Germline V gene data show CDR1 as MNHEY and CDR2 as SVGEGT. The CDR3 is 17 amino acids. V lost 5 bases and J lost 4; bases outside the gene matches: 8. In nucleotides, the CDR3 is TGTGCCAGCAGTAGCCTGACTAGCGGGAGGGGAGCAGATACGCAGTATTTT. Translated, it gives CASSSLTSGRGADTQYF.

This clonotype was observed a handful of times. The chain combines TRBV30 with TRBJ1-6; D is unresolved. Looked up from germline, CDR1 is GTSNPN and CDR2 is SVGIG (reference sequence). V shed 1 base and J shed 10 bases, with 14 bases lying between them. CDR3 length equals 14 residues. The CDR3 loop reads CAWSGGRVGSPLHF. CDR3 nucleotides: TGTGCCTGGAGTGGCGGTAGGGTCGGGTCACCCCTCCACTTT. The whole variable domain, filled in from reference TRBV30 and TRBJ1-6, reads SQTIHQWPATLVQPVGSPLSLECTVEGTSNPNLYWYRQAAGRGLQLLFYSVGIGQISSEVPQNLSASRPQDRQFILSSKKLLLSDSGFYLCAWSGGRVGSPLHFGNGTRLTVT.

The CDR3 DNA reads TGCGCCAGCAGCTTCTCGGGACAGAACACCGGGGAGCTGTTTTTT. The encoded protein is CASSFSGQNTGELFF. V and J are TRBV5-1 and TRBJ2-2, with D possibly TRBD1 on 6 matching bases. Germline V gives CDR1 SGHRS, CDR2 YFSETQ. The CDR3 has 15 residues. V lost 2 bases and J lost 1, with 9 bases in between. Complete variable domain (other parts from reference TRBV5-1 and TRBJ2-2): KAGVTQTPRYLIKTRGQQVTLSCSPISGHRSVSWYQQTPGQGLQFLFEYFSETQRNKGNFPGRFSGRQFSNSRSEMNVSTLELGDSALYLCASSFSGQNTGELFFGEGSRLTVL.

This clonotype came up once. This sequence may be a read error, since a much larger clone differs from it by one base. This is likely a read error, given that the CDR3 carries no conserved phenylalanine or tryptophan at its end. CDR3 nucleotides: TGCAGTGCTGGGACATGGGCGGGAGGCGCAGATACGCAGTATTAT. This codes for CSAGTWAGGADTQYY. The rearrangement uses TRBV20-1 and TRBJ2-3; 8 bases line up with TRBD2. The CDR3 runs to 15 residues. Per the germline V gene, CDR1 is DFQATT and CDR2 is SNEGSKA (reference sequence). Trimming removed 5 bases from V and 4 bases from J; junction bases left unmatched: 11.

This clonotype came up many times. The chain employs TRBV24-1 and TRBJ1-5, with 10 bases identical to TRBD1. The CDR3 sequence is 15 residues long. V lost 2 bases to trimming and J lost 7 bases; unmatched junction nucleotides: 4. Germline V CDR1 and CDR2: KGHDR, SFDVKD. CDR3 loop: CATSDSGTGEQPQHF. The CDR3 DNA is TGTGCCACCAGTGATTCCGGGACAGGGGAGCAGCCCCAGCATTTT.

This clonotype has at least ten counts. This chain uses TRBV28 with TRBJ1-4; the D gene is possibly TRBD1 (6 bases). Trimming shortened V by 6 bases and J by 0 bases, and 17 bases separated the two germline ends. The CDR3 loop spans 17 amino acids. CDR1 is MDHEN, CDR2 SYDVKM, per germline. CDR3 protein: CASSYHRVTATNEKLFF. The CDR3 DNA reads TGTGCCAGCAGCTACCACAGGGTTACCGCAACTAATGAAAAACTGTTTTTT.